This T cell receptor (beta chain) was profiled in a study of blood T cell repertoires in COVID-19. Study at large: Acute and convalescent COVID-19 samples came from the United States, Italy and Spain. Nucleic acid was either cDNA or gDNA, and it came from T cells, B-cell-depleted T cells, or PBMCs.

The germline V gene has CDR1 SGHRS and CDR2 YFSETQ. The V gene end was trimmed by 3 bases and the J gene end by 4 bases; junction bases not matched to a gene: 10. The CDR3 is 18 residues long. In the original workflow: Quantification of nucleated cells was approximated via reference gene primer amplification. The table came from immunoSEQ multiplex PCR; TCRdb's copy has only in-frame clones and leaves some out. D and trimming come from the DNA, and the V and J calls and clone size come from that table. There are roughly 180,000 clones in the sample; roughly three quarters occur only once, and roughly 10% lies in the top ten. While infection was still active, Seattle patients were enrolled and then followed longitudinally.

This chain links TRBV5-1 with TRBJ2-1; TRBD2 aligns across 13 bases. The sample was peripheral blood. The source of this sequence is an elderly woman with COVID-19, enrolled during active disease. CDR3 amino acids: CASSSAGLAGERYNEQFF. Here the CDR3 DNA reads TGCGCCAGCAGCTCGGCCGGACTAGCGGGAGAGAGGTACAATGAGCAGTTCTTC.